This T cell receptor (beta chain) was retrieved from a study of CD8+ T cells in alopecia areata. Treatment here: oral pan-JAK inhibitor, 5-10 mg twice daily. As the sequencing template, cDNA was produced by extracting RNA and reverse transcribing it. Assay used: immunoSEQ multiplex PCR; TCRdb lists only in-frame clones, some missing. The sample includes under 150,000 clones, 55% to 60% of them seen just once. The germline V gene encodes CDR1 MDHEN and CDR2 SYDVKM. V lost 1 base to trimming and J lost 0 bases, with 7 bases between them. The CDR3 is 15 residues long. This clonotype was sampled from a human donor with alopecia areata. Sequenced here: CD4+ T cells sorted from blood, sampled at week 24, from a patient treated with tofacitinib. This chain connects TRBV28 to TRBJ1-3, with a possible D match to TRBD1 (6 bases). CDR3 in amino acids: CASSLYRDSGNTIYF. The CDR3 DNA sequence: TGTGCCAGCAGTTTATACAGGGACTCTGGAAACACCATATATTTT. Full variable domain (missing parts from reference TRBV28 and TRBJ1-3): DVKVTQSSRYLVKRTGEKVFLECVQDMDHENMFWYRQDPGLGLRLIYFSYDVKMKEKGDIPEGYSVSREKKERFSLILESASTNQTSMYLCASSLYRDSGNTIYFGEGSWLTVV.